The 20 T cell receptor beta chains below were found in one sample sequenced in a study of multiple sclerosis patients with progressive multifocal leukoencephalopathy. Clones were read by immunoSEQ multiplex PCR, and TCRdb kept only the in-frame ones, dropping some. This table has 25,000 to 30,000 clones, approximately 89% appearing once. Sample time point: time of PML onset. The specimen comprised PBMCs, sampled from a patient treated with natalizumab. The receptors originated from a woman aged 30 to 39 with progressive multifocal leukoencephalopathy.

The chain links TRBV7-7 to TRBJ2-5; TRBD1 is a possible D gene (6 bases). CDR1 and CDR2 (germline): SSHAT, FNYEAQ (reference sequence). The CDR3 spans 14 residues. Trimming shortened V by 1 base and J by 2 bases, and 8 bases separated the two germline ends. CDR3: CASSLEGVQETQYF. CDR3 sequence (DNA): TGTGCCAGCAGCTTAGAGGGGGTGCAAGAGACCCAGTACTTC.

The V and J genes are TRBV7-9 and TRBJ2-1; a possible D gene is TRBD1 (6 bases). The CDR3 covers 14 residues. Trimming left V 8 bases short and J 2 bases short, with 13 bases between. CDR1 is SEHNR and CDR2 is FQNEAQ in the germline V gene (reference sequence). The CDR3 spells CASVDSIAYNEQFF. CDR3 DNA: TGTGCCAGCGTGGACAGTATTGCCTACAATGAGCAGTTCTTC.

This clone appeared a few times. This chain joins TRBV4-2 and TRBJ2-5, with 8 positions matching TRBD2. CDR1 and CDR2 from the germline V gene are LGHNA and YNFKEQ. The CDR3 extends over 17 amino acids. V shed 0 bases, J shed 2 bases, and the junction held 8 bases outside the gene matches. Here the CDR3 reads CASSQEAGGGGQETQYF. The CDR3 bases are TGTGCCAGCAGCCAAGAGGCGGGGGGCGGAGGTCAAGAGACCCAGTACTTC.

The J gene is TRBJ2-7, the V gene TRBV19, with D tentatively TRBD1 (6 bases). V lost 6 bases to trimming and J lost 4 bases, with 7 bases between them. The germline V gene encodes CDR1 LNHDA and CDR2 SQIVND (reference sequence). CDR3 size: 11 residues. CDR3 amino acids: CASSQGYEQYF. The CDR3 region has the DNA TGTGCCAGTAGCCAGGGGTACGAGCAGTACTTC.

The chain uses TRBV7-8 and TRBJ2-7; the match to TRBD1 covers 7 bases. This CDR3 contains 15 residues. V lost 1 base to trimming and J lost 0 bases; unmatched junction nucleotides: 3. The germline CDR1 and CDR2 sequences are SGHVS and FQNEAQ. The CDR3 coding sequence is TGTGCCAGCAGCTTAGTGGGACAGAACTCCTACGAGCAGTACTTC. Translation: CASSLVGQNSYEQYF.

This chain connects TRBV11-1 to TRBJ2-5, with D tentatively TRBD2 (5 bases). Germline V gene data show CDR1 as SGHAT and CDR2 as FQDESV (reference sequence). The CDR3 has 14 residues. Trimming stripped 5 bases from V and 4 bases from J, with 14 bases between. CDR3 residues: CASSKIGGVETQYF. The CDR3 DNA follows: TGTGCCAGCAGCAAGATAGGAGGAGTAGAGACCCAGTACTTC.

A few counts support this clone. The chain combines TRBV18 with TRBJ1-3; D gene ambiguous. V was clipped by 8 bases and J by 4 bases, with 12 bases between them. From germline, CDR1 is KGHSH and CDR2 LQKENI. CDR3 size: 13 residues. The CDR3 loop reads CASTDAKGNTIYF. CDR3 sequence (DNA): TGTGCCAGCACGGACGCAAAGGGAAACACCATATATTTT.

This chain joins TRBV7-2 and TRBJ2-1; D may be TRBD1 (6 bases). V lost 2 bases and J lost 4, with 15 bases in between. The V gene's germline CDR1 is SGHTA and CDR2 FQGNSA. The CDR3 consists of 16 residues. The CDR3 DNA follows: TGTGCCAGCAGCTTAAGGGGAACAGGGTCTTACAATGAGCAGTTCTTC. It translates to CASSLRGTGSYNEQFF. The variable domain in full, with the rest retrieved from reference TRBV7-2 and TRBJ2-1, is GAGVSQSPSNKVTEKGKDVELRCDPISGHTALYWYRQSLGQGLEFLIYFQGNSAPDKSGLPSDRFSAERTGGSVSTLTIQRTQQEDSAVYLCASSLRGTGSYNEQFFGPGTRLTVL.

J is TRBJ2-7 and V is TRBV28, with TRBD1 identical over 10 bases. The germline V gene has CDR1 MDHEN and CDR2 SYDVKM. The CDR3 is 14 residues long. V gave up 3 bases and J gave up 3 bases; unmatched junction bases: 2. Here the CDR3 DNA reads TGTGCCAGCAGTTTCGGACAGGGGGGCTACGAGCAGTACTTC. Amino acid sequence: CASSFGQGGYEQYF.

The gene calls are TRBV5-4 and TRBJ2-1; D may be TRBD2 (5 bases). The CDR3 is 13 residues long. Germline CDR1 SGHNT, CDR2 YYREEE (reference sequence). Trimming removed 2 bases from V and 10 bases from J, with 13 bases in between. In DNA form, the CDR3 reads TGTGCCAGCAGCTTTCGAGCTAGCTACGAGCAGTTCTTC. The encoded protein is CASSFRASYEQFF.

This sequence joins TRBV11-1 and TRBJ2-7; weak D call: TRBD2 (6 bases). The CDR3 is 15 amino acids. The germline V gene encodes CDR1 SGHAT and CDR2 FQDESV (reference sequence). Trimming cost V 5 bases and J 0 bases, with 14 bases left between them. The CDR3: CASSPSEGFSYEQYF. The CDR3 DNA sequence: TGTGCCAGCAGCCCCTCGGAGGGTTTCTCCTACGAGCAGTACTTC.

With regard to this clone: At one end the junction does not follow the germline gene, possibly because of a read error. V gene TRBV10-2 combines with J gene TRBJ1-1; D is uncertain. Germline lookup yields CDR1 WSHSY and CDR2 SAAADI. CDR3 length equals 11 residues. CDR3 sequence: CASSKSEEAFF. CDR3 nucleotides: TGCGCCAGCAGTAAGTCGGAGGAAGCTTTCTTT.

The V call is TRBV5-1, the J call TRBJ2-1; no firm D call. The CDR3 is 14 amino acids. Germline V gives CDR1 SGHRS, CDR2 YFSETQ. Trimming removed 2 bases from V and 10 bases from J, with 16 bases in between. This chain's CDR3 is CASSLWVGSAEQFF. For the CDR3, the DNA is TGCGCCAGCAGCTTATGGGTAGGGTCGGCAGAGCAGTTCTTC.

This chain joins TRBV5-6 and TRBJ2-1, with TRBD1 identical over 7 bases. Germline V CDR1 and CDR2: SGHDT, YYEEEE. V was clipped by 3 bases and J by 9 bases; unmatched bases: 9. The CDR3 runs 14 residues. The CDR3: CASSYPDRYAEQFF. CDR3 bases: TGTGCCAGCAGCTACCCGGACAGGTATGCTGAGCAGTTCTTC.

This rearrangement joins TRBV2 to TRBJ1-1, with D possibly being TRBD1 (6 bases). Germline V CDR1 and CDR2: SNHLY, FYNNEI. The CDR3 covers 12 residues. Trimming shortened V by 10 bases and J by 3 bases, and 12 bases separated the two germline ends. The CDR3 reads CANSRGDTEAFF. The CDR3 DNA is TGTGCCAACTCTAGGGGGGACACTGAAGCTTTCTTT. Filled out from reference TRBV2 and TRBJ1-1, the complete variable domain reads EPEVTQTPSHQVTQMGQEVILRCVPISNHLYFYWYRQILGQKVEFLVSFYNNEISEKSEIFDDQFSVERPDGSNFTLKIRSTKLEDSAMYFCANSRGDTEAFFGQGTRLTVV.

The rearrangement joins TRBV19 to TRBJ2-1; D perhaps matches TRBD1 (6 bases). The germline gives CDR1 LNHDA, CDR2 SQIVND (reference sequence). V lost 1 base to trimming and J lost 6 bases, with 13 bases between them. The CDR3 is made up of 15 amino acids. In DNA, the CDR3 is TGTGCCAGTAGTATAGCTGGGGGCGGAGGCAATGAGCAGTTCTTC. It translates to CASSIAGGGGNEQFF.

This clone was counted a single time. The rearrangement joins TRBV30 to TRBJ1-1, with D uncertain. V was cut by 3 bases and J by 1 base, with 9 bases left in between. This CDR3 region has 13 residues. In germline, CDR1 is GTSNPN, CDR2 SVGIG (reference sequence). CDR3 DNA: TGTGCCTGGAGCGCGAGGCCGAACACTGAAGCTTTCTTT. Translated: CAWSARPNTEAFF.

This clone was seen just once. The chain has TRBV7-9 and TRBJ2-2; 11 nucleotides agree with TRBD2. This CDR3 spans 15 amino acids. Germline lookup yields CDR1 SEHNR and CDR2 FQNEAQ (reference sequence). Unmatched junction bases numbered 2, after V lost 4 bases and J lost 4 bases. CDR3 sequence: CASSSTSGATGELFF. The CDR3 DNA is TGTGCCAGCAGCTCGACTAGCGGGGCCACCGGGGAGCTGTTTTTT.

V is TRBV4-3 and J is TRBJ2-2; possible D gene TRBD2, 7 bases. The CDR3 contains 15 residues. The germline V and J ends were trimmed by 1 base and 6 bases, with 12 bases remaining between them. Looked up from germline, CDR1 is LGHNA and CDR2 is YSLEER. CDR3 coding DNA: TGCGCCAGCAGCCAAGCTTCGGGGGGCCCCGGGGAGCTGTTTTTT. It encodes CASSQASGGPGELFF.

A few counts support this clone. The V call is TRBV7-9, the J call TRBJ1-2; D is undetermined. With 10 bases removed from V and 5 bases from J, the gap between germline ends came to 20 bases. Germline-derived CDR1 and CDR2 are SEHNR and FQNEAQ (reference sequence). The CDR3 is 14 amino acids. CDR3 coding DNA: TGTGCCACCTCAGGCCAGGTCCAAACGTATGGCTACACCTTC. This gives the protein CATSGQVQTYGYTF.